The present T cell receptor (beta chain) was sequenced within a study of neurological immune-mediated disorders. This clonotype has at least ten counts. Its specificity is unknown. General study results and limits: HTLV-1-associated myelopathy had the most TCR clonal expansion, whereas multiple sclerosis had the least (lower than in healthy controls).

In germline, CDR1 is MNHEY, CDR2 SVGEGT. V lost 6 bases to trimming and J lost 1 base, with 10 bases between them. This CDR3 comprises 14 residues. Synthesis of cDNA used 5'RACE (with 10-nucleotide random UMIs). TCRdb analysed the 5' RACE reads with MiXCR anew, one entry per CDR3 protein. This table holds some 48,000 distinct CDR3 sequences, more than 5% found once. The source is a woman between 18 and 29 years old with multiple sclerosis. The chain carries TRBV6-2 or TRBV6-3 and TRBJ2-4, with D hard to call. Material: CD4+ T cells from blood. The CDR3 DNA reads TGTGCCAGCAGGTTTCAAGGCGCCAAAAACATTCAGTACTTC. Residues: CASRFQGAKNIQYF.